Shown below are 11 T cell receptor beta chains from a single sample sequenced in a study of T-cell reconstitution after alpha-beta-depleted transplantation in children. Unique molecular identifiers tagged the TCRbeta library. TCRdb re-called the PCR reads with MiXCR, one entry per CDR3 protein. The data contain about 400,000 distinct CDR3 sequences, 13% of them singletons. The sequences come from PBMCs, collected from the stem cell graft. These receptors were obtained from a human donor who donated a stem cell graft to a child with Fanconi anemia.

The CDR3 sequence: CASSSRSSGDYNEQFF. The DNA of the CDR3 is TGTGCCAGCAGCTCGAGAAGTAGCGGGGACTACAATGAGCAGTTCTTC. This rearrangement joins TRBV7-2 to TRBJ2-1; TRBD2 matches 8 bases. CDR3 length: 16 residues. Trimming at V came to 4 bases and at J to 3 bases, leaving 8 bases not matched to a gene. Looked up from germline, CDR1 is SGHTA and CDR2 is FQGNSA. Based on the CDR3 plus reference TRBV7-2 and TRBJ2-1, the full variable domain is GAGVSQSPSNKVTEKGKDVELRCDPISGHTALYWYRQSLGQGLEFLIYFQGNSAPDKSGLPSDRFSAERTGGSVSTLTIQRTQQEDSAVYLCASSSRSSGDYNEQFFGPGTRLTVL.

In DNA form, the CDR3 reads TGTGCCAGTAGTACGAACCGGGACACTCTCTCTCCCTACGAGCAGTACTTC. Protein sequence: CASSTNRDTLSPYEQYF. The chain uses TRBV19 and TRBJ2-7, with a weak D call TRBD1 (6 bases). Germline V gene sequence: CDR1 LNHDA, CDR2 SQIVND (reference sequence). Trimming took 4 bases from V and 2 from J, leaving 21 bases between them. This CDR3 is 17 amino acids long.

The chain couples TRBV21-1 to TRBJ1-2. TRBV21-1 is an annotated pseudogene. There are 10 residues in the CDR3. The CDR3 DNA follows: TGTGCCAGCAGCGGAGGTGGCTACACCTTC. As protein: CASSGGGYTF.

This clonotype was detected a few times. The CDR3 reads CASRRWGAETGELFF. The CDR3 DNA follows: TGTGCCAGCAGGAGGTGGGGGGCGGAAACCGGGGAGCTGTTTTTT. The chain links TRBV7-2 to TRBJ2-2; D is perhaps TRBD1 or TRBD2 (6 bases each). This CDR3 region has 15 residues. Germline CDR1 and CDR2: SGHTA and FQGNSA. V lost 6 bases and J lost 5, with 16 bases in between.

This clonotype came up a few times. The gene calls are TRBV12-3 or TRBV12-4 and TRBJ1-1; TRBD1 might be the D (6 bases). CDR3 length: 15 residues. V was pared by 6 bases and J by 3 bases, with 17 bases between. The CDR3 reads CASSLHGGKDTEAFF. The CDR3 bases are TGTGCCAGCAGCCTCCATGGGGGCAAAGACACTGAAGCTTTCTTT.

This clonotype was detected only a few times. The CDR3 loop reads CSASGGMETQYF. The CDR3 nucleotides are TGCAGTGCTAGTGGGGGGATGGAGACCCAGTACTTC. The chain employs TRBV20-1 and TRBJ2-5; possible D gene TRBD2, 6 bases. The germline V gene has CDR1 DFQATT and CDR2 SNEGSKA (reference sequence). V dropped 3 bases and J dropped 5 bases, with 10 bases sitting between them. The CDR3 consists of 12 residues.

The chain uses TRBV19 and TRBJ2-1; D gene unclear. V shed 8 bases and J shed 4 bases, with 12 bases lying between them. Per the germline V gene, CDR1 is LNHDA and CDR2 is SQIVND (reference sequence). The CDR3 length is 13 residues. CDR3 nucleotides: TGTGCCAGTTCCAACAGTGGATACAATGAGCAGTTCTTC. It encodes CASSNSGYNEQFF.

At least ten counts were recorded for this clonotype. The J gene is TRBJ1-2, the V gene TRBV5-1; D perhaps matches TRBD1 (5 bases). CDR1 SGHRS and CDR2 YFSETQ come from the germline V gene. Deletions cut 2 bases from V and 3 bases from J, with 20 bases between. This CDR3 has 17 residues. CDR3 in DNA: TGCGCCAGCAGCTTTGGTACTCCGGGGGAAGGGGACTATGGCTACACCTTC. Encoded protein: CASSFGTPGEGDYGYTF. The full variable domain, completed using reference TRBV5-1 and TRBJ1-2, is KAGVTQTPRYLIKTRGQQVTLSCSPISGHRSVSWYQQTPGQGLQFLFEYFSETQRNKGNFPGRFSGRQFSNSRSEMNVSTLELGDSALYLCASSFGTPGEGDYGYTFGSGTRLTVV.

This clonotype was counted only a few times. The CDR3 spells CASSLFSSYEQYF. The CDR3 DNA is TGTGCCAGTAGTCTCTTCAGCTCCTACGAGCAGTACTTC. V usage is TRBV19 and J usage is TRBJ2-7, with no clear D. Trimming stripped 5 bases from V and 0 bases from J, with 8 bases between. Germline V gene data show CDR1 as LNHDA and CDR2 as SQIVND (reference sequence). CDR3 length equals 13 residues. The variable domain in full, with the rest retrieved from reference TRBV19 and TRBJ2-7, is DGGITQSPKYLFRKEGQNVTLSCEQNLNHDAMYWYRQDPGQGLRLIYYSQIVNDFQKGDIAEGYSVSREKKESFPLTVTSAQKNPTAFYLCASSLFSSYEQYFGPGTRLTVT.

This clonotype showed up many times. The chain uses TRBV6-5 and TRBJ2-5, with 7 bases aligning to TRBD1. The CDR3 sequence is 14 residues long. V shed 1 base, J shed 5 bases, and the junction held 4 bases outside the gene matches. Germline V lookup: CDR1 MNHEY, CDR2 SVGAGI. The CDR3 loop reads CASSYLDREETQYF. In nucleotides, the CDR3 is TGTGCCAGCAGTTACTTAGACAGGGAGGAGACCCAGTACTTC.

The chain carries TRBV7-2 and TRBJ2-5; D is undetermined. Germline CDR1 reads SGHTA; CDR2 reads FQGNSA. The CDR3 totals 13 residues. Trimming removed 4 bases from V and 2 bases from J, with 8 bases in between. The CDR3 coding sequence is TGTGCCAGCAGCTCGCTAGGTCAAGAGACCCAGTACTTC. This translates into CASSSLGQETQYF.